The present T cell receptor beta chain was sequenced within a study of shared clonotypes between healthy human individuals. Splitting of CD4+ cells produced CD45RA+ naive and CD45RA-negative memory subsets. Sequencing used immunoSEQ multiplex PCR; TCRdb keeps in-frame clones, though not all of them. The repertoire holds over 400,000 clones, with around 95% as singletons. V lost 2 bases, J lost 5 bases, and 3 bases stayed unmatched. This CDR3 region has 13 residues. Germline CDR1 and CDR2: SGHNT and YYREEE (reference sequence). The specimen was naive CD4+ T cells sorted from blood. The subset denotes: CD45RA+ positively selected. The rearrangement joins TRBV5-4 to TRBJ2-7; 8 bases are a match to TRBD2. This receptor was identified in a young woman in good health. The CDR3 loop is CASSLTSGHEQYF. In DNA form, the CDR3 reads TGTGCCAGCAGCTTAACTAGCGGCCACGAGCAGTACTTC. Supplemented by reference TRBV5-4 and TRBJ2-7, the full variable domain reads ETGVTQSPTHLIKTRGQQVTLRCSSQSGHNTVSWYQQALGQGPQFIFQYYREEENGRGNFPPRFSGLQFPNYSSELNVNALELDDSALYLCASSLTSGHEQYFGPGTRLTVT.